The 27 T cell receptor beta chains in this list originate from one sample, sequenced in a study of cytomegalovirus exposure and HLA in healthy donors. The PCR employed 60 Vbeta primers together with 13 Jbeta primers. TCRdb's copy holds only in-frame clones and misses some; the assay was immunoSEQ multiplex PCR. This table holds some 94,000 clones, 69% found once. Sequencing was performed on PBMCs. Receptor source: a man between 45 and 60 years old in good health and CMV-seronegative.

The chain uses TRBV11-1 and TRBJ2-5; 9 bases map to TRBD1. Germline CDR1 and CDR2: SGHAT and FQDESV (reference sequence). The CDR3 spans 16 residues. Trimming at V came to 5 bases and at J to 0 bases, leaving 7 bases not matched to a gene. CDR3 sequence reads: CASSQTGTGNQETQYF. The CDR3 DNA reads TGTGCCAGCAGCCAGACCGGGACAGGGAACCAAGAGACCCAGTACTTC.

The gene calls are TRBV18 and TRBJ1-1, with TRBD1 as a possible D gene (5 bases). This CDR3 contains 15 residues. The germline gives CDR1 KGHSH, CDR2 LQKENI. Between the trimmed V and J ends, which lost 4 bases and 3 bases, there was a span of 15 bases. The CDR3 spells CASSLLGQGDTEAFF. The CDR3, as DNA: TGTGCCAGCTCACTCCTGGGGCAGGGTGACACTGAAGCTTTCTTT.

The chain has TRBV10-3 and TRBJ2-3; D is unclear. There are 13 residues in the CDR3. The germline V gene encodes CDR1 ENHRY and CDR2 SYGVKD. V lost 2 bases, J lost 6 bases, and 9 bases lay in between. CDR3: CAISEPAGDTQYF. In DNA, the CDR3 is TGTGCCATCAGTGAGCCGGCCGGGGATACGCAGTATTTT.

This chain uses TRBV5-8 with TRBJ2-7; 10 bases align to TRBD1. Germline CDR1 is SGHTS and CDR2 is YDEGEE. V lost 3 bases to trimming and J lost 3 bases; unmatched junction nucleotides: 9. This CDR3 is built from 16 residues. CDR3 in amino acids: CASSYRQGAFLYEQYF. DNA for the CDR3: TGTGCCAGCAGCTACCGACAGGGGGCTTTTCTCTACGAGCAGTACTTC.

In its sample, this clone was seen once. In DNA form, the CDR3 reads TGTGCCAGCAGCCGGACTAGCGGGGCAGATACGCAGTATTTT. As protein: CASSRTSGADTQYF. This chain connects TRBV6-6 to TRBJ2-3, with TRBD2 identical over 12 bases. Germline V CDR1 and CDR2: MNHNY, SVGAGI (reference sequence). V lost 6 bases, J lost 4 bases, and 2 bases stayed unmatched. CDR3 length equals 14 residues.

The V call is TRBV7-6, the J call TRBJ2-1, with D maybe TRBD1 (5 bases). Germline V gene lookup returns CDR1 SGHVS and CDR2 FNYEAQ. The germline V and J ends were trimmed by 6 bases and 4 bases, with 13 bases remaining between them. The CDR3 totals 14 residues. The CDR3 nucleotides are TGTGCCAGCAGTCGGGCAGGGATTTACAATGAGCAGTTCTTC. Its translation is CASSRAGIYNEQFF.

This clone was counted a few times. The chain joins TRBV12-5 to TRBJ1-1, with D possibly TRBD1 on 5 matching bases. The germline CDR1 and CDR2 sequences are LGHNT and FRNRAP. V lost 5 bases, J lost 5 bases, and 18 bases lay in between. The length of the CDR3 is 15 residues. CDR3 protein: CASGVAAGTGTEAFF. The DNA of the CDR3 is TGTGCTAGTGGTGTCGCCGCGGGGACGGGAACTGAAGCTTTCTTT.

This chain connects TRBV9 to TRBJ2-1; 9 bases line up with TRBD2. Germline V gene sequence: CDR1 SGDLS, CDR2 YYNGEE. The CDR3 loop spans 15 amino acids. The ends lost 3 bases at V and 4 bases at J; junction bases unmatched: 5. The DNA of the CDR3 is TGTGCCAGCAGCGGCGGGACTAGCTTGTACAATGAGCAGTTCTTC. Encoded protein: CASSGGTSLYNEQFF. The full variable domain, in which reference TRBV9 and TRBJ2-1 provide the parts outside the CDR3, is DSGVTQTPKHLITATGQRVTLRCSPRSGDLSVYWYQQSLDQGLQFLIQYYNGEERAKGNILERFSAQQFPDLHSELNLSSLELGDSALYFCASSGGTSLYNEQFFGPGTRLTVL.

V and J are TRBV28 and TRBJ1-1; possibly TRBD1 for D (5 bases). The V gene lost 6 bases and the J gene lost 4 bases, with 6 bases spanning the gap. Germline loops: CDR1 MDHEN, CDR2 SYDVKM. CDR3 size: 11 residues. The CDR3 DNA follows: TGTGCCAGCAGAAGGGGCACTGAAGCTTTCTTT. Translation gives CASRRGTEAFF.

This chain links TRBV9 with TRBJ1-5; D not resolved. Between the trimmed V and J ends, which lost 0 bases and 4 bases, there was a span of 8 bases. Looked up from germline, CDR1 is SGDLS and CDR2 is YYNGEE. The CDR3 extends over 14 amino acids. The CDR3 sequence: CASSVEGGNQPQHF. The CDR3, as DNA: TGTGCCAGCAGCGTAGAGGGAGGAAATCAGCCCCAGCATTTT.

This clone was counted only a few times. This chain uses TRBV6-5 with TRBJ2-1; no definite D call. V lost 7 bases and J 9 bases, leaving 10 bases between the germline ends. Germline CDR1 reads MNHEY; CDR2 reads SVGAGI. There are 11 residues in the CDR3. The CDR3 loop reads CASKRRTEQFF. In nucleotides, the CDR3 is TGTGCCAGCAAGCGCCGCACTGAGCAGTTCTTC.

This clone appeared once. The rearrangement uses TRBV18 and TRBJ1-4; maybe TRBD1 (6 bases). This CDR3 contains 16 residues. Germline CDR1 reads KGHSH; CDR2 reads LQKENI. Trimming removed 3 bases from V and 3 bases from J, with 14 bases in between. The CDR3 DNA reads TGTGCCAGCTCACCCCCGGCGGGGGCCCCTAATGAAAAACTGTTTTTT. The encoded protein is CASSPPAGAPNEKLFF. The full variable domain, its missing parts supplied by reference TRBV18 and TRBJ1-4, is NAGVMQNPRHLVRRRGQEARLRCSPMKGHSHVYWYRQLPEEGLKFMVYLQKENIIDESGMPKERFSAEFPKEGPSILRIQQVVRGDSAAYFCASSPPAGAPNEKLFFGSGTQLSVL.

The V and J genes are TRBV7-3 and TRBJ2-3; 8 bases match TRBD2. In germline, CDR1 is SGHTA, CDR2 FQGTGA. The V gene end was trimmed by 4 bases and the J gene end by 6 bases; junction bases not matched to a gene: 15. This CDR3 spans 17 amino acids. Here the CDR3 DNA reads TGTGCCAGCAGCTCCGGCCAGACGGGAGGGCCAGGGGATACGCAGTATTTT. Its translation is CASSSGQTGGPGDTQYF.

The V gene is TRBV7-2, the J gene TRBJ1-4, with TRBD1 matching 8 bases. Germline assignment: CDR1 SGHTA and CDR2 FQGNSA. V lost 2 bases to trimming and J lost 7 bases; unmatched junction nucleotides: 18. This CDR3 is 19 amino acids long. DNA of the CDR3: TGTGCCAGCAGCTTAAAGCGGTCCGGACAGGGCACGGCGAGTGAAAAACTGTTTTTT. Translated, it gives CASSLKRSGQGTASEKLFF.

The chain uses TRBV2 and TRBJ2-5; tentative D call: TRBD1 (6 bases). The CDR3 extends over 16 amino acids. Trimming took 7 bases from V and 5 from J, leaving 23 bases between them. The germline V gene has CDR1 SNHLY and CDR2 FYNNEI. CDR3 region: CASIQEPGTPWETQYF. CDR3 sequence (DNA): TGTGCCAGCATCCAAGAGCCCGGGACACCGTGGGAGACCCAGTACTTC.

The chain couples TRBV6-5 to TRBJ2-5; possible D gene TRBD2, 5 bases. Per germline, CDR1 MNHEY and CDR2 SVGAGI. Trimming left V 2 bases short and J 2 bases short, with 15 bases between. The CDR3 runs to 16 residues. The CDR3 here is CASSYPGRTGQETQYF. In DNA form, the CDR3 reads TGTGCCAGCAGTTACCCCGGAAGGACGGGACAAGAGACCCAGTACTTC.

A few counts support this clone. V and J are TRBV7-3 and TRBJ2-5, with D perhaps TRBD2 (6 bases). The CDR3 totals 14 residues. CDR1 and CDR2 from the germline V gene are SGHTA and FQGTGA. V lost 2 bases and J 5 bases, leaving 12 bases between the germline ends. The CDR3 DNA reads TGTGCCAGCAGCTTAGGCGGACGGGGGGAGACCCAGTACTTC. Amino acids: CASSLGGRGETQYF.

V usage is TRBV11-1 and J usage is TRBJ2-7; 7 bases fit TRBD1. The CDR3 runs to 16 residues. V gave up 2 bases and J gave up 1 base; unmatched junction bases: 8. CDR1 is SGHAT and CDR2 is FQDESV in the germline V gene (reference sequence). For the CDR3, the DNA is TGTGCCAGCAGCTTAACTGTGGGGACAGCTTCCTACGAGCAGTACTTC. Its translation: CASSLTVGTASYEQYF.

This clone was counted at least ten times. This sequence joins TRBV4-1 and TRBJ1-5, with D hard to call. The CDR3 contains 14 residues. CDR1 MGHRA and CDR2 YSYEKL come from the germline V gene. V was clipped by 0 bases and J by 7 bases, with 10 bases between them. CDR3 amino acids: CASSQDLALQPQHF. The CDR3 coding sequence is TGCGCCAGCAGCCAAGACTTGGCCTTACAGCCCCAGCATTTT.

The chain employs TRBV7-9 and TRBJ1-1; tentative D call: TRBD1 (5 bases). The CDR3 sequence is 13 residues long. Germline V gives CDR1 SEHNR, CDR2 FQNEAQ (reference sequence). With 6 bases removed from V and 6 bases from J, the gap between germline ends came to 14 bases. The DNA for the CDR3 is TGTGCCAGCAGGTTACAGGAAGGATCTGAAGCTTTCTTT. Protein product: CASRLQEGSEAFF.

The chain employs TRBV4-2 and TRBJ2-1; D unclear. The V end lost 3 bases, the J end lost 5 bases, and 11 bases lay between the germline ends. The V gene's germline CDR1 is LGHNA and CDR2 YNFKEQ. The CDR3 extends over 14 amino acids. CDR3 region: CASSQRGRDNEQFF. For the CDR3, the DNA is TGTGCCAGCAGCCAGAGAGGCCGGGACAATGAGCAGTTCTTC.

The chain couples TRBV6-5 to TRBJ1-3, with D possibly being TRBD1 (5 bases). CDR1 is MNHEY and CDR2 is SVGAGI in the germline V gene. The CDR3 totals 15 residues. Trimming cost V 5 bases and J 0 bases, with 11 bases left between them. In nucleotides, the CDR3 is TGTGCCAGCAGTAAACAGGTCCCCTCTGGAAACACCATATATTTT. Amino acid sequence: CASSKQVPSGNTIYF.

The chain joins TRBV6-5 to TRBJ1-1, with D tentatively TRBD1 (5 bases). CDR3 size: 15 residues. V shed 6 bases and J shed 1 base, with 15 bases lying between them. Per the germline V gene, CDR1 is MNHEY and CDR2 is SVGAGI. CDR3 loop: CASSSLPTANTEAFF. For the CDR3, the DNA is TGTGCCAGCAGCTCACTCCCGACAGCGAACACTGAAGCTTTCTTT.

The chain recombines TRBV5-1 with TRBJ1-2; TRBD1 matches 7 bases. The CDR3 extends over 15 amino acids. With V trimmed by 4 bases and J by 0 bases, 6 bases remained unmatched. Germline CDR1 reads SGHRS; CDR2 reads YFSETQ. The CDR3 sequence is CASSREGTANYGYTF. CDR3 nucleotides: TGCGCCAGCAGCAGAGAGGGGACAGCTAACTATGGCTACACCTTC.

Points on this clone: A junction boundary mismatches the germline segment, possibly from a read error. V gene TRBV6-1 combines with J gene TRBJ2-4; 8 bases align to TRBD1. Germline CDR1 MNHNS, CDR2 SASEGT. This CDR3 spans 17 amino acids. The CDR3 DNA is TGTGCCAGCAGTCAAGCGCAGGGGGCGGCGATGTTAGGCATTCAGTACTTC. It specifies CASSQAQGAAMLGIQYF.

Points on this clone: The same CDR3 arises from other DNA sequences in this sample as well. In nucleotides, the CDR3 is TGTGCCAGCTCACCCCGGACTGGGGAGCTGTTTTTT. Translation gives CASSPRTGELFF. The V gene is TRBV18, the J gene TRBJ2-2, with a possible D match to TRBD2 (5 bases). Trimming took 3 bases from V and 8 from J, leaving 7 bases between them. The CDR3 runs 12 residues. Germline CDR1 is KGHSH and CDR2 is LQKENI.

Written as DNA, the CDR3 is TGTGCCAGCAGCTTAGCACTAGAGGCGACCCAGTACTTC. Protein product: CASSLALEATQYF. V and J are TRBV11-2 and TRBJ2-5; TRBD2 is a possible D gene (5 bases). The germline V gene has CDR1 SGHAT and CDR2 FQNNGV. CDR3 length: 13 amino acids. V lost 1 base, J lost 7 bases, and 10 bases lay in between.